A single TCR beta chain is shown here with its context. The clone's antigen remains unknown. No clone much larger than this one lies a single base away; base qualities are absent. The library was obtained by 5' RACE. TCRdb lists the instrument as Illumina HiSeq 2500. The second PCR ran for about 7 to 11 cycles and used a J-beta primer mix along with a sample-barcoded 5' primer. A unique molecular identifier was introduced onto each TCR beta cDNA molecule by a template-switch 5' adaptor carrying 12 random nucleotides. At least 2.5 million CDR3-containing paired-end reads were obtained from each sample. All of the RNA was converted into first-strand cDNA using the Mint cDNA synthesis kit, with a TRBC-specific oligonucleotide serving as the primer. All cDNA was treated with uracil-DNA glycosylase and then went through a first 18-cycle PCR with the universal primers M1SS and BC2_uni_R. Per the source publication's procedure: Each sample was normalized by randomly selecting 1 million high-quality reads, each carrying a distinct molecular identifier. Reads sharing molecular identifiers were discarded rather than binned into consensus sequences. MiTCR, run with a Q25 quality threshold and the strictest error-elimination algorithm, handled CDR3 identification, clonotype clustering and error correction. A nonparametric unseen species model with Euler transformation was used to estimate lower-bound total TCR beta diversity. The public reads were quality trimmed at Q25 with fastp and then assembled into clones with MiXCR by TCRdb, keeping productive beta chains. Rows are combined by CDR3 protein, so each entry shows the most common genes and DNA. The V and J calls reflect TCRdb's pipeline rather than the authors' work. This sample has around 1.5 million distinct CDR3 sequences in its table, and approximately 60% of those were observed once. 6.5% to 8.5% of the sample comes from the top ten.

The donors were some 36 Caucasian individuals from Russia, aged roughly 6 to 100 years, who were systemically healthy. Each donor gave ten milliliters of peripheral blood, drawn into EDTA-treated Vacutainer tubes. PBMCs were isolated by Ficoll-Paque density-gradient centrifugation, with at least 6 million obtained per sample. Trizol reagent was used to extract total RNA from PBMCs, with at least 5.5 micrograms per sample. For every donor, an aliquot of PBMCs went through flow cytometry to measure the percentages of naive CD45RAhigh/CD27high T cells. This record comes from a study of blood T cells in healthy people across ages (dated by TCRdb to between 2015 and 2016). About the study as a whole: In model experiments, template switching captured about one uniquely barcoded TCR beta cDNA molecule for every two T cells. Age-related changes in TCR beta repertoire diversity were measured in the study by deep sequencing normalized with unique cDNA molecular identifiers. The donors were split into four age groups: young (average around 16 years), middle-aged (about 40), aged (about 56) and long-lived (approximately 80). To avoid experimental bias, donors of different ages were randomly spread across the sequencing lanes. Two additional independent replicas of 1 million unique cDNA reads from the same blood draw were analyzed for two donors (one aged 18 to 29 and one aged 80 or older).

Study-wide conclusions, independent of this receptor: The long-lived group showed more naive CD4+ T cells, fewer expanded clones and increased TCR diversity than the aged group, suggesting age selection. As age increased, observed TCR beta diversity per million T cells dropped in a roughly linear way, and a significant reduction was already evident by age about 40. Total diversity estimates from one million sequenced T cells were considered lower bounds and underestimates. Bulk unsorted PBMC profiling prevented conclusive comparison of naive and antigen-experienced compartments. Because donor CMV infection status was unknown, age-related changes in expanded clonotypes were potentially confounded. The percentage of naive T cells measured by flow cytometry correlated strongly with observed TCR beta diversity.

Ends trimmed: V by 7 bases, J by 2 bases; bases unmatched to a gene: 10. CDR1 and CDR2 were assigned from the germline V gene as SGDLS and YYNGEE. The CDR3 starts with the cysteine, ends with the phenylalanine, and has 16 residues. The read is trimmed to its CDR3 DNA, 48 bases read in frame from base 1. The sequence came from a man in his late teens or twenties in good health. This receptor chain uses TRBV9 and TRBJ2-3, with 10 bases matching TRBD2. Sample: blood. Here is the DNA: TGTGCCAGCGGCACCCCTAGCGGGGGCATCACAGATACGCAGTATTTT. This yields the protein CASGTPSGGITDTQYF.